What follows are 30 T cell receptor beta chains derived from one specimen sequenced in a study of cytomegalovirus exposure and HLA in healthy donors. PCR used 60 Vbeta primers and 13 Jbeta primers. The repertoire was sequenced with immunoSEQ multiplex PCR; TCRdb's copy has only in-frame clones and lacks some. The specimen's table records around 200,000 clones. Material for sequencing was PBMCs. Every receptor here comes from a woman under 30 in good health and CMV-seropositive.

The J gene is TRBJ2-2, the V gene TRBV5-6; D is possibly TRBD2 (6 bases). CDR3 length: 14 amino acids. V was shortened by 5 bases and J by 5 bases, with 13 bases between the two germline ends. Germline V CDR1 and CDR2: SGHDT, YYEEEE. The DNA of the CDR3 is TGTGCCAGCAGATCTATCGGAGGGACCGGGGAGCTGTTTTTT. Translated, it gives CASRSIGGTGELFF.

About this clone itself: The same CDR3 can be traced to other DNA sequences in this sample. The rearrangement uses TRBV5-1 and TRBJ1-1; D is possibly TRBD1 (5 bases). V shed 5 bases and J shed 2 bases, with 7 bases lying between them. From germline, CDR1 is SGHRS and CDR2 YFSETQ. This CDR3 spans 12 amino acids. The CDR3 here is CASSQGNTEAFF. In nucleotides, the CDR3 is TGCGCCAGCAGTCAGGGTAACACTGAAGCTTTCTTT.

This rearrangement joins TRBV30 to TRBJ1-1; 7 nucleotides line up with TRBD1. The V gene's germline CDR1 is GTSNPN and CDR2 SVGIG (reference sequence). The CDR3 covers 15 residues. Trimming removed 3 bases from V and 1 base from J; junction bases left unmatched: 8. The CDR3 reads CAWRGQGGQNTEAFF. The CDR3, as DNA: TGTGCCTGGAGAGGCCAGGGGGGCCAGAACACTGAAGCTTTCTTT.

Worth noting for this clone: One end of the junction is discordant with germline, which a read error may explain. The CDR3 loop reads CASSDLGQGRLGF. CDR3 in DNA: TGTGCCAGCAGTGACCTAGGACAGGGACGTTTGGGGTTC. The chain joins TRBV2 to TRBJ2-7; 8 positions match TRBD1. The germline V gene has CDR1 SNHLY and CDR2 FYNNEI. The CDR3 has 13 amino acids.

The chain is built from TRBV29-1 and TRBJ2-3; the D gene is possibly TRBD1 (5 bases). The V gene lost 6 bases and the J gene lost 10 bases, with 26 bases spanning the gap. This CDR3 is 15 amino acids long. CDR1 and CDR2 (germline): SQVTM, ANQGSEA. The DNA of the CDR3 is TGCAGCGTGGCCGTTGGGGCGCTTAATCTGAATGCGCAGTATTTT. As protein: CSVAVGALNLNAQYF.

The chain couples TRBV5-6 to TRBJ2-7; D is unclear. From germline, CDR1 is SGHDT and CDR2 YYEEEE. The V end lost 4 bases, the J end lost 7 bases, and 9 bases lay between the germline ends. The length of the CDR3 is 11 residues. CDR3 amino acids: CASSLGEEQYF. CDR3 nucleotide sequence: TGTGCCAGCAGCCTAGGCGAGGAGCAGTACTTC.

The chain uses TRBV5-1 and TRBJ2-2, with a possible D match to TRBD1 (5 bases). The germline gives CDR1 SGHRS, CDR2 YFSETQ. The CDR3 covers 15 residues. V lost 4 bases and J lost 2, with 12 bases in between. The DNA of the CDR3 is TGCGCCAGCAGCCCCCAGGGTGCCAACACCGGGGAGCTGTTTTTT. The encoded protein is CASSPQGANTGELFF.

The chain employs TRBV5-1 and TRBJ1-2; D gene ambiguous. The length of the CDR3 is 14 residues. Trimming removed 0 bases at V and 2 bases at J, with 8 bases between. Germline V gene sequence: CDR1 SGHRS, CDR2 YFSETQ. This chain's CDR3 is CASSLGTGNYGYTF. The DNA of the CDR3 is TGCGCCAGCAGCTTGGGCACGGGGAACTATGGCTACACCTTC. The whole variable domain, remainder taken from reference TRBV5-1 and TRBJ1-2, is KAGVTQTPRYLIKTRGQQVTLSCSPISGHRSVSWYQQTPGQGLQFLFEYFSETQRNKGNFPGRFSGRQFSNSRSEMNVSTLELGDSALYLCASSLGTGNYGYTFGSGTRLTVV.

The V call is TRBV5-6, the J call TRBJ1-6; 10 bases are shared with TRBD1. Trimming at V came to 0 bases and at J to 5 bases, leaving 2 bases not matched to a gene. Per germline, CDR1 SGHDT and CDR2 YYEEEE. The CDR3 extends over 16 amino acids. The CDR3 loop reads CASSLDGTGDNSPLHF. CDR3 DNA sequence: TGTGCCAGCAGCTTGGACGGGACAGGGGATAATTCACCCCTCCACTTT.

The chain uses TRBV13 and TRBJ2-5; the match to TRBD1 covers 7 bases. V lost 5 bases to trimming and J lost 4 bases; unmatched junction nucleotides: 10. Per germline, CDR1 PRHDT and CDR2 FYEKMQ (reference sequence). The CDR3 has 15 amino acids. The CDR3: CASSTTDRVGETQYF. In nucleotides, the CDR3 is TGTGCCAGCAGCACAACAGACAGGGTAGGAGAGACCCAGTACTTC.

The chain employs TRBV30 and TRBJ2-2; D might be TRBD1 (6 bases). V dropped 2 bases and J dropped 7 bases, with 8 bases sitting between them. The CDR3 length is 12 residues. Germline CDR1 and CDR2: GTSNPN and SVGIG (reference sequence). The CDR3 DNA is TGTGCCTGGAGTACAGGGATCGGGGAGCTGTTTTTT. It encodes CAWSTGIGELFF.

As DNA, the CDR3 is TGTGCCAGCAGCTTAGCGTTACTAGCTCAGTCCTACGAGCAGTACTTC. Translating it yields CASSLALLAQSYEQYF. The rearrangement links TRBV7-2 to TRBJ2-7; D is perhaps TRBD2 (6 bases). The germline gives CDR1 SGHTA, CDR2 FQGNSA. This CDR3 region has 16 residues. Trimming stripped 0 bases from V and 1 base from J, with 13 bases between.

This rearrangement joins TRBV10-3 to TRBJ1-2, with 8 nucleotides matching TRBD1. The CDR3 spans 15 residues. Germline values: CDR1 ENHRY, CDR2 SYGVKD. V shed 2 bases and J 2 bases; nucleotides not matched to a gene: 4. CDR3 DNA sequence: TGTGCCATCAGTGAGCGGACAGGGAAAAACTATGGCTACACCTTC. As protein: CAISERTGKNYGYTF.

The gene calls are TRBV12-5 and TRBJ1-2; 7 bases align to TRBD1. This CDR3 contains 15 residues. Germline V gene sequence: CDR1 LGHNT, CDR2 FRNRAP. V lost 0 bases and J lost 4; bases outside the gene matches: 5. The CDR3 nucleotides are TGTGCTAGTGGTTTGGTACGAGGGGGCCTCTATGGCTACACCTTC. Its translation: CASGLVRGGLYGYTF.

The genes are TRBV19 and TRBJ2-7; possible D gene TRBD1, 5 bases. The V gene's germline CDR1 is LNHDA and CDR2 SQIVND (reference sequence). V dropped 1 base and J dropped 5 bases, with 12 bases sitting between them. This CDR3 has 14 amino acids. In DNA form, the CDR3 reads TGTGCCAGTAGTATAGGGGGCCCCAGGGACGAGCAGTACTTC. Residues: CASSIGGPRDEQYF.

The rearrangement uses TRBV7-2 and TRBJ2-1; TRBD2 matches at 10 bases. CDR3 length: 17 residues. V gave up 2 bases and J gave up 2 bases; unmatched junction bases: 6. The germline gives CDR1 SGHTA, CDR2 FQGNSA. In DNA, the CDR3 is TGTGCCAGCAGCTTATCCGGACTAGCGGTTGCCTACAATGAGCAGTTCTTC. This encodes CASSLSGLAVAYNEQFF.

CDR3 in amino acids: CAWTSNTDTQYF. The DNA for the CDR3 is TGTGCCTGGACTAGCAACACAGATACGCAGTATTTT. V gene TRBV30 combines with J gene TRBJ2-3, with TRBD2 as a possible D gene (5 bases). Trimming left V 4 bases short and J 2 bases short, with 7 bases between. The germline V gene has CDR1 GTSNPN and CDR2 SVGIG (reference sequence). The CDR3 is made up of 12 amino acids.

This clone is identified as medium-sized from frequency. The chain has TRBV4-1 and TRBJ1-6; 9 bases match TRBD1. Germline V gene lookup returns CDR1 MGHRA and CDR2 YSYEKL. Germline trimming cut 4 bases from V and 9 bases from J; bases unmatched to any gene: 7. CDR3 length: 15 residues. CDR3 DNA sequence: TGCGCCAGCAGCCCGGGACAGGGTGGCCCTTCACCCCTCCACTTT. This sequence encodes CASSPGQGGPSPLHF.

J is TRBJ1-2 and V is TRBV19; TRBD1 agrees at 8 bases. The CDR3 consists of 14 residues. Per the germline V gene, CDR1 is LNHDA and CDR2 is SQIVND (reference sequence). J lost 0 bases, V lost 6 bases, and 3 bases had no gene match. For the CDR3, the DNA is TGTGCCAGTAGCCCGGACAGGGCTAACTATGGCTACACCTTC. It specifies CASSPDRANYGYTF.

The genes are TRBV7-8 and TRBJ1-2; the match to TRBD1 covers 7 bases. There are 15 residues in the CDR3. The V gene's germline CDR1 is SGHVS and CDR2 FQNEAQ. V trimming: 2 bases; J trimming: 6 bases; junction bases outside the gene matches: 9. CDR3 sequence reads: CASSLRGAGGNGYTF. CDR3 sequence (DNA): TGTGCCAGCAGCTTAAGAGGCGCAGGGGGGAATGGCTACACCTTC.

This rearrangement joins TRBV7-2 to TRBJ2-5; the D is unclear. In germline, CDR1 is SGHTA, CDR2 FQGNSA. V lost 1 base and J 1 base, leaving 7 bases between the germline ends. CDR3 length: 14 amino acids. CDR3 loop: CASSLVPSQETQYF. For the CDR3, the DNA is TGTGCCAGCAGCTTAGTTCCCTCCCAAGAGACCCAGTACTTC.

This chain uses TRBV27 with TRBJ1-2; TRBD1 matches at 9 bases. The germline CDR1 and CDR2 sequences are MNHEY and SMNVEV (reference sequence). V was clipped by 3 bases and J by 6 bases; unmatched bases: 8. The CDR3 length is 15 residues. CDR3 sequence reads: CASSFVPGQGDGYTF. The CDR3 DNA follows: TGTGCCAGCAGTTTTGTACCGGGACAGGGAGATGGCTACACCTTC.

The CDR3 region has the DNA TGTGCCAGCACCAACAGGGGGGCGAACACCGGGGAGCTGTTTTTT. It codes for CASTNRGANTGELFF. The chain combines TRBV7-2 with TRBJ2-2; 8 positions agree with TRBD1. The junction had 4 bases not matched to a gene; V was cut back by 7 bases and J by 0 bases. The CDR3 covers 15 residues. The germline V gene encodes CDR1 SGHTA and CDR2 FQGNSA.

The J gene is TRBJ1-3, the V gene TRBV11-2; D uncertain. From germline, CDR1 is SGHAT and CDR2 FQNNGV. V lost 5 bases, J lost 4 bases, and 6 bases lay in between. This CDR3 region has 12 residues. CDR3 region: CASSARGNTIYF. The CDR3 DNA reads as TGTGCCAGCAGCGCCAGGGGAAACACCATATATTTT.

The DNA for the CDR3 is TGTGCCAGCTCACCTGGGACTAGCGGGAGAACTGAGCAGTTCTTC. It specifies CASSPGTSGRTEQFF. The V call is TRBV18, the J call TRBJ2-1; 14 bases are a match to TRBD2. CDR1 is KGHSH, CDR2 LQKENI, per germline. Losses at the gene ends were 3 bases for V and 9 bases for J; bases not matched to a gene: 4. This CDR3 is built from 15 residues.

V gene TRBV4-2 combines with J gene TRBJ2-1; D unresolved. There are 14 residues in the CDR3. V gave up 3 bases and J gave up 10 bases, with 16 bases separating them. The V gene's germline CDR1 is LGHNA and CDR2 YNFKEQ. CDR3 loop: CASSHDRLAREQFF. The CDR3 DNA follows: TGTGCCAGCAGCCATGATAGACTGGCACGGGAGCAGTTCTTC.

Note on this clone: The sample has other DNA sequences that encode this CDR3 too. This CDR3 is CASSEGLAGGYEQYF. For the CDR3, the DNA is TGTGCCAGCAGCGAGGGTCTAGCGGGGGGATACGAGCAGTACTTC. This chain links TRBV11-1 with TRBJ2-7; 11 positions agree with TRBD2. Germline V lookup: CDR1 SGHAT, CDR2 FQDESV (reference sequence). This CDR3 comprises 15 residues. V trimming: 5 bases; J trimming: 4 bases; junction bases outside the gene matches: 7.

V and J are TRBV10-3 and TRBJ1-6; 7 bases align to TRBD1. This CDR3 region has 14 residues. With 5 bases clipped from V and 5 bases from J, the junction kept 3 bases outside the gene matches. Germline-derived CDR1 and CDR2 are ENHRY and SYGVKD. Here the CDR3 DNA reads TGTGCCATCAGTCCGGGACAGAATAATTCACCCCTCCACTTT. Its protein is CAISPGQNNSPLHF.

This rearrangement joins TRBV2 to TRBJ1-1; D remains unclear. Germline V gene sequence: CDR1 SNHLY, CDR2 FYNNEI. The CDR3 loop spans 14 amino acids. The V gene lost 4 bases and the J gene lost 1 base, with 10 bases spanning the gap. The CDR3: CASSVLPGNTEAFF. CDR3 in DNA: TGTGCCAGCAGTGTATTGCCGGGGAACACTGAAGCTTTCTTT.

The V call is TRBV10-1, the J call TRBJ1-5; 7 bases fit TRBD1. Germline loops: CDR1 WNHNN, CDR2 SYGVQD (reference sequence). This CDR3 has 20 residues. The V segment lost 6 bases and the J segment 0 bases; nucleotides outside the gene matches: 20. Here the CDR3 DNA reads TGCGCCAGCAGCCCTCCGGGGGCAGGGGGTTGCCTCTATAGCAATCAGCCCCAGCATTTT. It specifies CASSPPGAGGCLYSNQPQHF.